Listed below are T cell receptor beta chains from one sample, sequenced in a study of T cell repertoires in cytomegalovirus infection. Via MiXCR, TCRdb re-called the reads, giving one row per CDR3 protein. This sample has under 200,000 distinct CDR3 sequences, with approximately 17% found just once. Sequencing was carried out using CD8+ T cells from PBMCs. All receptors derive from a human donor in good health (CMV status not recorded). Some clones in this sample may be carry-over from other donors' samples. CDR3s include the opening cysteine and the closing phenylalanine or tryptophan. The D gene is left open where the match is weak. Part of the rows lack a size; the others show once, few, many or a class for expanded clones.

clone size,D gene,J gene,V gene,CDR3 DNA,CDR3 protein
few,-,TRBJ2-4,TRBV25-1,TGTGCCAGCAGTGATGTAAGGGTCGCCAAAAACATTCAGTACTTC,CASSDVRVAKNIQYF
-,-,TRBJ2-3,TRBV7-6,TGTGCCAGCAGCTTACAATTAGGGTCCACAGATACGCAGTATTTT,CASSLQLGSTDTQYF
-,-,TRBJ1-2,TRBV7-9,TGTGCCAGCAGCTCCGACGGGGTAACGAACTATGGCTACACCTTC,CASSSDGVTNYGYTF
-,-,TRBJ1-1,TRBV9,TGTGCCAGCAGCCCTCCGGGGAACACTGAAGCTTTCTTT,CASSPPGNTEAFF
few,-,TRBJ2-3,TRBV7-6,TGTGCCAGCAGCGAAACAAGGCACGCTTTTCCCCGGGAGCAGTATTTT,CASSETRHAFPREQYF
few,-,TRBJ1-3,TRBV9,TGTGCCAGCAGCGACCCAGGAATGACTGGAAACACCATATATTTT,CASSDPGMTGNTIYF
-,-,TRBJ2-5,TRBV2,TGTGCCAGCAGTGAAGCGCTTCTCCGGCAGGTGTACCAAGAGACCCAGTACTTC,CASSEALLRQVYQETQYF
-,-,TRBJ1-4,TRBV20-1,TGCAGTGCTAGAGATCAGGAGACAGTTCGAAGACTGTTTTTT,CSARDQETVRRLFF
many,TRBD1,TRBJ2-2,TRBV7-8,TGTGCCAGCAGCTTAGGACCTGGACAGGGCTACACCGGGGAGCTGTTTTTT,CASSLGPGQGYTGELFF
few,-,TRBJ1-3,TRBV7-2,TGTGCCAGCAGCTACCGAGCCAGGGAGAGTTATCGAAACACCATATATTTT,CASSYRARESYRNTIYF
-,-,TRBJ2-1,TRBV28,TGTGCCAGCAGTTTAGGCAACCATGAGCGGTTCTTC,CASSLGNHERFF
-,-,TRBJ2-3,TRBV12-3/TRBV12-4,TGTGCCAGCAGGGGGGGCGGGGCAGATACGCAGTATTTT,CASRGGGADTQYF
-,TRBD2,TRBJ2-5,TRBV7-6,TGTGCCAGCAGCCCTAGCGGGGTGTACCAAGAGACCCAGTACTTC,CASSPSGVYQETQYF
few,-,TRBJ2-1,TRBV7-9,TGTGCCAGCAGCTTAGTAGCTCTCTCCTCCAATGAGCAGTTCTTC,CASSLVALSSNEQFF
-,-,TRBJ1-1,TRBV6-2/TRBV6-3,TGTGCCAGCAGTTCCGTAGTTTCCAGGGTGAACACTGAAGCTTTCTTT,CASSSVVSRVNTEAFF
-,-,TRBJ1-5,TRBV7-2,TGTGCCAGCAGCCCTAGTGGGGGCGCGGGTCAGCCCCAGCATTTT,CASSPSGGAGQPQHF
-,TRBD2,TRBJ2-1,TRBV6-5,TGTGCCAGCAGGGTTAGCGGGGGGGCCAGTGAGCAGTTCTTC,CASRVSGGASEQFF
-,-,TRBJ1-5,TRBV7-2,TGTGCCAGCAGCTCCTTTAGCAATCAGCCCCAGCATTTT,CASSSFSNQPQHF
many,TRBD1,TRBJ1-2,TRBV7-2,TGTGCCAGCAGCTCCCCGGGACAGCCCTATGGCTACACCTTC,CASSSPGQPYGYTF
-,-,TRBJ2-3,TRBV4-1,TGCGCCAGCAGCCAGGGCGGTAGCACAGATACGCAGTATTTT,CASSQGGSTDTQYF
-,-,TRBJ2-7,TRBV20-1,TGCAGTGCTAGTAGCCCGGCATTCTCGTACGAGCAGTACTTC,CSASSPAFSYEQYF
-,TRBD2,TRBJ2-7,TRBV10-3,TGTGCCATCAGTGAAGGGGGACTAGCCGACCCCTACGAGCAGTACTTC,CAISEGGLADPYEQYF
-,TRBD2,TRBJ2-2,TRBV7-6,TGTGCCAGCAGACCAACTAGCGGGAGGGCCACCGGGGAGCTGTTTTTT,CASRPTSGRATGELFF
-,-,TRBJ2-2,TRBV20-1,TGCAGTGCGCTCCAGGGGACCGGGGAGCTGTTTTTT,CSALQGTGELFF
few,-,TRBJ2-6,TRBV7-2,TGTGCCAGCAGCTTAGCTAGGGCTGGGGCCAACGTCCTGACTTTC,CASSLARAGANVLTF
many,-,TRBJ2-5,TRBV9,TGTGCCAGCAGCGTAGCTTCCGGAGGGAGGGAGACCCAGTACTTC,CASSVASGGRETQYF
many,-,TRBJ1-5,TRBV24-1,TGTGCCACCAGCCCGGGAAGCAATCAGCCCCAGCATTTT,CATSPGSNQPQHF
-,TRBD2,TRBJ2-1,TRBV6-2/TRBV6-3,TGTGCCAGCAGTTACGGTCGGGGGGGCAATGAGCAGTTCTTC,CASSYGRGGNEQFF
-,-,TRBJ2-7,TRBV14,TGTGCCAGCAGCCAAGAGCACAGCTACGAGCAGTACTTC,CASSQEHSYEQYF
-,-,TRBJ1-5,TRBV10-3,TGTGCCATCAGTGAGACTTACGGACCTACAGGGAGGGTTCAGCCCCAGCATTTT,CAISETYGPTGRVQPQHF
-,TRBD1,TRBJ1-1,TRBV12-3/TRBV12-4,TGTGCCAGCAGTTCAGACAGGGTAGAAGCTTTCTTT,CASSSDRVEAFF
-,TRBD1,TRBJ2-7,TRBV29-1,TGCAGCGTTGAAGCCAGGGACAGGGGTCTCGAGCAGTACTTC,CSVEARDRGLEQYF
few,-,TRBJ2-3,TRBV28,TGTGCCAGCAGTTTTATGAGGACGACAGATACGCAGTATTTT,CASSFMRTTDTQYF
once,-,TRBJ2-1,TRBV2,TGTGCCAGCAGTGATAAGCGCGGGCAGTTCTTC,CASSDKRGQFF
-,TRBD2,TRBJ2-1,TRBV27,TGTGCCAGCAGCCGCGGGGGGAACTACAATGAGCAGTTCTTC,CASSRGGNYNEQFF
few,TRBD2,TRBJ2-1,TRBV20-1,TGCAGTCCCCATAGCGGGATGATATCTGAGCAGTTCTTC,CSPHSGMISEQFF
-,TRBD2,TRBJ2-1,TRBV12-3/TRBV12-4,TGTGCCAGCAGCCGTAGCGGGACTAACAATGAGCAGTTCTTC,CASSRSGTNNEQFF
-,-,TRBJ2-7,TRBV29-1,TGCAGCGTTGAGGCAGGGAGGTACGAGCAGTACTTC,CSVEAGRYEQYF
-,-,TRBJ2-7,TRBV7-3,TGTGCCAGCAGCTTAACGGGATCGGGAGAGCAGTACTTC,CASSLTGSGEQYF
few,TRBD2,TRBJ2-7,TRBV20-1,TGCAGTGCCAACTCTAGGGCTAGCGGGGTTTCACACGAGCAGTACTTC,CSANSRASGVSHEQYF
-,TRBD1,TRBJ1-3,TRBV7-6,TGTGCCAGCAGCTTTGCCGGTCGGACAGGGGGCCCCTCTGGAAACACCATATATTTT,CASSFAGRTGGPSGNTIYF
-,-,TRBJ2-1,TRBV7-2,TGTGCCAGCAGCCACGAGGGGGGTTTCAATGAGCAGTTCTTC,CASSHEGGFNEQFF
-,TRBD1,TRBJ2-1,TRBV2,TGTGCCAGCAGTCCAGGACAGGGGGCGGATGAGCAGTTCTTC,CASSPGQGADEQFF
few,-,TRBJ2-7,TRBV6-6,TGTGCCAGCAGTTACTTCCGGACCCAACCGCCCCCCTACGAGCAGTACTTC,CASSYFRTQPPPYEQYF
few,-,TRBJ2-3,TRBV2,TGTGCCAGCAGTGAAGGGCTAGCGCCAGATACGCAGTATTTT,CASSEGLAPDTQYF
few,-,TRBJ2-7,TRBV10-3,TGTGCCATCAGTCGGGGGTACGAGCAGTACTTC,CAISRGYEQYF
many,TRBD2,TRBJ2-5,TRBV7-9,TGTGCCAGCTCTGACACTAGCGGGAGAAGTCCAGAGACCCAGTACTTC,CASSDTSGRSPETQYF
few,TRBD1,TRBJ2-2,TRBV11-1,TGTGCCAGCAGCTCCAGGGGGCCCGGGGAGCTGTTTTTT,CASSSRGPGELFF
few,-,TRBJ2-7,TRBV7-2,TGTGCCAGCAGCTTAGGAGGAAAGGGCCCCTCCTACGAGCAGTACTTC,CASSLGGKGPSYEQYF
-,-,TRBJ1-6,TRBV6-6,TGTGCCAGCAGTTACTCGATGGAGGAATATAATTCACCCCTCCACTTT,CASSYSMEEYNSPLHF
few,TRBD2,TRBJ2-7,TRBV11-3,TGTGCCAGCAGCTGGGGGGGGTCCGCCTACGAGCAGTACTTC,CASSWGGSAYEQYF
-,TRBD2,TRBJ2-1,TRBV6-2/TRBV6-3,TGTGCCAGCAGTTACGCGCGGGAGGGCCCCTACAATGAGCAGTTCTTC,CASSYAREGPYNEQFF
many,-,TRBJ1-1,TRBV7-9,TGTGCCAGCAGCCCGGTAGGGAGTGCTGAAGCTTTCTTT,CASSPVGSAEAFF
-,TRBD2,TRBJ2-1,TRBV7-6,TGTGCCAGCTTCGGACGGGGGGGCAATGAGCAGTTCTTC,CASFGRGGNEQFF